Below are 4 T cell receptor beta chains sequenced from a single sample in a study of memory CD4+ T cells and cytomegalovirus serostatus. The method was immunoSEQ multiplex PCR; TCRdb's version includes in-frame clones alone and lacks a portion of them. The repertoire holds 50,000 to 65,000 clones, with over 70% as singletons. The sort gate was single viable CD3+CD4+CD8-CD45RO+ cells for memory CD4+ T cells. The sample was memory CD4+ T cells from blood. The origin of the receptors is an adult in good health and CMV-seropositive.

The chain employs TRBV6-1 and TRBJ2-3, with D possibly matching TRBD1 (5 bases). In germline, CDR1 is MNHNS, CDR2 SASEGT. Trimming stripped 3 bases from V and 5 bases from J, with 15 bases between. The length of the CDR3 is 15 residues. CDR3 DNA sequence: TGTGCCAGCAGTGAGAGCAGGGCTGTTGAAGATACGCAGTATTTT. Amino acids: CASSESRAVEDTQYF.

This chain links TRBV7-2 with TRBJ2-5; possible D gene TRBD2, 6 bases. Trimming removed 2 bases from V and 5 bases from J, with 15 bases in between. Germline loops: CDR1 SGHTA, CDR2 FQGNSA. The CDR3 has 15 amino acids. The CDR3 spells CASSLIGGPGETQYF. The CDR3 DNA reads TGTGCCAGCAGCTTAATAGGAGGGCCGGGGGAGACCCAGTACTTC.

The rearrangement joins TRBV12-5 to TRBJ2-2, with a weak D call TRBD2 (6 bases). V dropped 5 bases and J dropped 3 bases, with 10 bases sitting between them. Germline lookup yields CDR1 LGHNT and CDR2 FRNRAP. CDR3 length: 14 amino acids. CDR3 coding DNA: TGTGCTAGTGGTAGGACTACGGACACCGGGGAGCTGTTTTTT. Encoded protein: CASGRTTDTGELFF.

This chain joins TRBV5-6 and TRBJ1-2, with D uncertain. V was trimmed by 4 bases and J by 7 bases, leaving 14 bases between them. The CDR3 length is 13 residues. The germline CDR1 and CDR2 sequences are SGHDT and YYEEEE. CDR3 residues: CASSAGPVSGYTF. The CDR3 DNA follows: TGTGCCAGCAGCGCCGGCCCAGTAAGTGGCTACACCTTC.